The 14 T cell receptor beta chains listed next were all sequenced from one sample in a study of PD-L1 blockade in urothelial cancer. Sequenced by immunoSEQ multiplex PCR; TCRdb stores in-frame clones only, minus some. The top ten clones hold around 3.4% of a sample with some 31,000 clones, approximately 81% of them seen once. The sample's time point: peripheral blood 6 weeks after treatment start. The input for sequencing was PBMCs, taken around atezolizumab (anti-PD-L1) treatment. The receptors shown here come from a man between 65 and 79 years old with urothelial cancer.

This clone appeared a few times. The chain uses TRBV5-4 and TRBJ1-1; TRBD1 matches at 7 bases. Germline V gives CDR1 SGHNT, CDR2 YYREEE (reference sequence). V was clipped by 4 bases and J by 10 bases; unmatched bases: 10. The CDR3 sequence is 13 residues long. CDR3 amino acids: CASSPSGGIAAFF. The CDR3, as DNA: TGTGCCAGCAGCCCGTCAGGGGGGATCGCAGCTTTCTTT.

The chain recombines TRBV11-2 with TRBJ2-3; TRBD2 agrees at 7 bases. CDR3 size: 14 residues. V lost 5 bases, J lost 2 bases, and 4 bases stayed unmatched. From germline, CDR1 is SGHAT and CDR2 FQNNGV. This chain's CDR3 is CASSKTSPTDTQYF. The CDR3 DNA reads as TGTGCCAGCAGCAAGACTAGCCCCACAGATACGCAGTATTTT.

The rearrangement uses TRBV9 and TRBJ1-2, with TRBD1 identical over 9 bases. V lost 0 bases to trimming and J lost 4 bases; unmatched junction nucleotides: 7. The CDR3 is 16 amino acids. Germline CDR1 SGDLS, CDR2 YYNGEE. The CDR3: CASSVVQGARGYGYTF. In DNA, the CDR3 is TGTGCCAGCAGCGTAGTACAGGGGGCTCGGGGCTATGGCTACACCTTC.

The chain joins TRBV6-6 to TRBJ2-3; 11 bases align to TRBD2. The germline V gene has CDR1 MNHNY and CDR2 SVGAGI (reference sequence). V was clipped by 5 bases and J by 4 bases; unmatched bases: 8. CDR3 size: 16 residues. The CDR3 coding sequence is TGTGCCAGCAGTCTATCCCGACTAGCGGGGTCAGATACGCAGTATTTT. This translates into CASSLSRLAGSDTQYF.

V usage is TRBV18 and J usage is TRBJ1-2, with 8 bases matching TRBD1. CDR1 and CDR2 (germline): KGHSH, LQKENI. The CDR3 length is 15 residues. V dropped 2 bases and J dropped 4; count of bases not matched to a gene: 6. In nucleotides, the CDR3 is TGTGCCAGCTCACCAGGAGCAGGGGGCGGCTATGGCTACACCTTC. Translating gives CASSPGAGGGYGYTF.

Within the sample, this clone is medium-sized. The chain is built from TRBV11-2 and TRBJ1-2, with 7 nucleotides matching TRBD1. Looked up from germline, CDR1 is SGHAT and CDR2 is FQNNGV. The V gene end was trimmed by 0 bases and the J gene end by 7 bases; junction bases not matched to a gene: 5. The CDR3 consists of 14 residues. CDR3 in amino acids: CASSLESRGIGYTF. CDR3 sequence (DNA): TGTGCCAGCAGCTTAGAGTCCAGGGGGATTGGCTACACCTTC. The whole variable domain, filled in from reference TRBV11-2 and TRBJ1-2, reads EAGVAQSPRYKIIEKRQSVAFWCNPISGHATLYWYQQILGQGPKLLIQFQNNGVVDDSQLPKDRFSAERLKGVDSTLKIQPAKLEDSAVYLCASSLESRGIGYTFGSGTRLTVV.

The chain recombines TRBV5-6 with TRBJ1-6; 11 bases match TRBD1. The germline CDR1 and CDR2 sequences are SGHDT and YYEEEE. V was pared by 4 bases and J by 8 bases, with 8 bases of the junction left unmatched. The CDR3 runs 16 residues. CDR3: CASSRDRGKWDSPLHF. The CDR3 DNA reads as TGTGCCAGCAGCCGGGACAGGGGGAAGTGGGATTCACCCCTCCACTTT.

The chain has TRBV7-6 and TRBJ2-1; D uncertain. The CDR3 sequence is 16 residues long. The germline V and J ends were trimmed by 0 bases and 7 bases, with 16 bases remaining between them. In germline, CDR1 is SGHVS, CDR2 FNYEAQ. The CDR3 reads CASSLASTVGDNEQFF. DNA of the CDR3: TGTGCCAGCAGCTTAGCTTCAACTGTAGGAGATAATGAGCAGTTCTTC. Combining the CDR3 with reference TRBV7-6 and TRBJ2-1 gives the whole variable domain GAGVSQSPRYKVTKRGQDVALRCDPISGHVSLYWYRQALGQGPEFLTYFNYEAQQDKSGLPNDRFSAERPEGSISTLTIQRTEQRDSAMYRCASSLASTVGDNEQFFGPGTRLTVL.

This chain connects TRBV9 to TRBJ2-5; TRBD2 matches 10 bases. Germline values: CDR1 SGDLS, CDR2 YYNGEE. The V segment lost 5 bases and the J segment 2 bases; nucleotides outside the gene matches: 6. This CDR3 is 15 amino acids long. The CDR3 nucleotides read TGTGCCAGCAGTTGGACTAGCGGACCGCAAGAGACCCAGTACTTC. Translation: CASSWTSGPQETQYF.

The genes are TRBV2 and TRBJ1-4; 8 bases are shared with TRBD1. The CDR3 length is 15 residues. Germline CDR1 reads SNHLY; CDR2 reads FYNNEI. J lost 7 bases, V lost 0 bases, and 4 bases had no gene match. In DNA, the CDR3 is TGTGCCAGCAGTGAAGCCGCCAGGGGGCCTGAAAAACTGTTTTTT. This sequence encodes CASSEAARGPEKLFF.

The V and J genes are TRBV4-2 and TRBJ1-1; 7 bases match TRBD1. The CDR3 contains 15 residues. Looked up from germline, CDR1 is LGHNA and CDR2 is YNFKEQ. After removal of 2 bases from V and 1 base from J, the junction contained 4 bases not matched to a gene. CDR3 in DNA: TGTGCCAGCAGCCAACTTGGGACAGAGAACACTGAAGCTTTCTTT. Encoded protein: CASSQLGTENTEAFF.

This chain uses TRBV7-2 with TRBJ1-1; D gene ambiguous. The V gene lost 3 bases and the J gene lost 0 bases, with 5 bases spanning the gap. The V gene's germline CDR1 is SGHTA and CDR2 FQGNSA. This CDR3 is 13 amino acids long. The CDR3 loop reads CASSFQVNTEAFF. The CDR3 nucleotides read TGTGCCAGCAGCTTCCAGGTGAACACTGAAGCTTTCTTT.

The chain recombines TRBV7-3 with TRBJ2-5, with D perhaps matching TRBD1 (6 bases). Germline lookup yields CDR1 SGHTA and CDR2 FQGTGA. The CDR3 spans 15 residues. Trimming left V 2 bases short and J 6 bases short, with 16 bases between. DNA of the CDR3: TGTGCCAGCAGCTTATCGGAACAGGGAAAAAAGACCCAGTACTTC. Translated: CASSLSEQGKKTQYF.

This clone was picked up one time. The chain recombines TRBV2 with TRBJ2-7, with D possibly being TRBD1 (6 bases). The germline V gene encodes CDR1 SNHLY and CDR2 FYNNEI. This CDR3 region has 13 residues. V was clipped by 6 bases and J by 2 bases, with 11 bases between them. This CDR3 reads CASSRQEPYEQYF. Written as DNA, the CDR3 is TGTGCCAGCAGCCGACAGGAACCCTACGAGCAGTACTTC. The whole variable domain, filled in from reference TRBV2 and TRBJ2-7, reads EPEVTQTPSHQVTQMGQEVILRCVPISNHLYFYWYRQILGQKVEFLVSFYNNEISEKSEIFDDQFSVERPDGSNFTLKIRSTKLEDSAMYFCASSRQEPYEQYFGPGTRLTVT.